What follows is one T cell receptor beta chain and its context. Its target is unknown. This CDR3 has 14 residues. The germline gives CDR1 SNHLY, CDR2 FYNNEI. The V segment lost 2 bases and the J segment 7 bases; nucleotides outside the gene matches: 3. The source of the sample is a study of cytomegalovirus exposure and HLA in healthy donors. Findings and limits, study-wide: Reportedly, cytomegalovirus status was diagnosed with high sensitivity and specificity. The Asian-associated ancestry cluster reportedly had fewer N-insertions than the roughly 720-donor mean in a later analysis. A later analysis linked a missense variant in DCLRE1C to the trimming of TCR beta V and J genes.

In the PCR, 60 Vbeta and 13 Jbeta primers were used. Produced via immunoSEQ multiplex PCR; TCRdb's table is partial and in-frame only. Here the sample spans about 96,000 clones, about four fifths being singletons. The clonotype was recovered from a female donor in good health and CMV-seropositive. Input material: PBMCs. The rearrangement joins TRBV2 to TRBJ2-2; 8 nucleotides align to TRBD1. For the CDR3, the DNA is TGTGCCAGCAGTGAACAGGGGGCGGGCGGGGAGCTGTTTTTT. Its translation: CASSEQGAGGELFF.